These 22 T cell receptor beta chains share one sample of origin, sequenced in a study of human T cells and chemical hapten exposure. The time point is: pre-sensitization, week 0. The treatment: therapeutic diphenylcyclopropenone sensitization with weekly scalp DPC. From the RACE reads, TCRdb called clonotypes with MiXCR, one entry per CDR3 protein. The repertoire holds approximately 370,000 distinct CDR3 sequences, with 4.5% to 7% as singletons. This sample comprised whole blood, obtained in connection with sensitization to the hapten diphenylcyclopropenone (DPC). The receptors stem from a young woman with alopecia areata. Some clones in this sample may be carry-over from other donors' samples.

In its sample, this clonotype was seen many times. This chain's CDR3 is CASSLQGRNSPLHF. DNA of the CDR3: TGTGCCAGCAGCTTGCAGGGGAGGAATTCACCCCTCCACTTT. This chain connects TRBV5-6 to TRBJ1-6; possibly TRBD1 for D (6 bases). Trimming stripped 1 base from V and 7 bases from J, with 9 bases between. The CDR3 extends over 14 amino acids. The germline gives CDR1 SGHDT, CDR2 YYEEEE.

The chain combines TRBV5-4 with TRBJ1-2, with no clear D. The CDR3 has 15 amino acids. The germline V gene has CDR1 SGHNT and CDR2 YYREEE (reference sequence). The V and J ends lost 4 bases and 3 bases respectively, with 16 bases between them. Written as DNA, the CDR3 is TGTGCCAGCAGCGCACCTGAGGAGTTATACTATGGCTACACCTTC. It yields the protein CASSAPEELYYGYTF.

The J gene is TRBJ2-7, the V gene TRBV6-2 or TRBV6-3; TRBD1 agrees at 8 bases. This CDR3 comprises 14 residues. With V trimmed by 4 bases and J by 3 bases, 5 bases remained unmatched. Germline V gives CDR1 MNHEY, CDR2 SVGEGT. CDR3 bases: TGTGCCAGCAGTTCCACCGACAGGGGCTACGAGCAGTACTTC. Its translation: CASSSTDRGYEQYF.

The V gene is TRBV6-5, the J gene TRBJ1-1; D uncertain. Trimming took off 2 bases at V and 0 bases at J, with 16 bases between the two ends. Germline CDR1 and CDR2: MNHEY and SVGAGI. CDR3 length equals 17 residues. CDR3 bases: TGTGCCAGCAGTTACAGCTCGGGTTTTCAAATGAACACTGAAGCTTTCTTT. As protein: CASSYSSGFQMNTEAFF.

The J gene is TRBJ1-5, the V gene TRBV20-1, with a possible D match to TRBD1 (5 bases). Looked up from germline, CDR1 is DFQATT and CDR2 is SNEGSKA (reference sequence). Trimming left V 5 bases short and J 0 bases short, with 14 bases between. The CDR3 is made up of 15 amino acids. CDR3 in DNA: TGCAGTGCTGTTAGGGACGGAGCTAGCAATCAGCCCCAGCATTTT. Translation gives CSAVRDGASNQPQHF.

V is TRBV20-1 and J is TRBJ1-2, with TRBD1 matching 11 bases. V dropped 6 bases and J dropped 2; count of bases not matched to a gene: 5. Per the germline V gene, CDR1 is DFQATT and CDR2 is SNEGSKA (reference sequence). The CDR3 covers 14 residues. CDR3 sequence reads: CSAPGDRGNYGYTF. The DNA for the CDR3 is TGCAGTGCCCCGGGGGACAGGGGGAACTATGGCTACACCTTC.

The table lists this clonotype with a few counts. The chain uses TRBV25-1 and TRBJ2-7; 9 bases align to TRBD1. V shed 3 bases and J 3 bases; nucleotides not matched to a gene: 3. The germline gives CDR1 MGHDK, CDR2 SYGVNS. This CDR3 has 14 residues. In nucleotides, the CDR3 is TGTGCCAGCAGTGACGGGGACAGGGACTACGAGCAGTACTTC. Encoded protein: CASSDGDRDYEQYF.

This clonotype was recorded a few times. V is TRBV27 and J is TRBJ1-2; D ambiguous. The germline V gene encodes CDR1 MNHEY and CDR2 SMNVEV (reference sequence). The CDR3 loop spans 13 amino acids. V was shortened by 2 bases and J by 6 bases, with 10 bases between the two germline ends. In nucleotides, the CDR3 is TGTGCCAGCAGTTTAAATTGGTCTGATGGCTACACCTTC. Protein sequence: CASSLNWSDGYTF.

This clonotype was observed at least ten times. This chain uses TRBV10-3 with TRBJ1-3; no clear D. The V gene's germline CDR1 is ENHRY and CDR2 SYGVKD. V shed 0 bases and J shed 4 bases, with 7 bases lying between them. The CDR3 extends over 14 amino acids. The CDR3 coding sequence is TGTGCCATCAGTGAGTCGAGCGAAGGAAACACCATATATTTT. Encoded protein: CAISESSEGNTIYF.

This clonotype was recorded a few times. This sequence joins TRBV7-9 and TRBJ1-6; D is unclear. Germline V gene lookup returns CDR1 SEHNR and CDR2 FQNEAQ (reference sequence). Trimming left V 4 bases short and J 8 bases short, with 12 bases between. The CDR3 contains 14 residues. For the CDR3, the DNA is TGTGCCAGCAGCTCGGGGTTGTATTATTCACCCCTCCACTTT. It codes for CASSSGLYYSPLHF.

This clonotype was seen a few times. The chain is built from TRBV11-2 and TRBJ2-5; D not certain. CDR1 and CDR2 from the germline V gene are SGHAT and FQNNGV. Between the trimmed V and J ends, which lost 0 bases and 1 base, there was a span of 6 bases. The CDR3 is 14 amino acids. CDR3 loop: CASSLDQFQETQYF. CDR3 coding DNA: TGTGCCAGCAGCTTAGACCAGTTCCAAGAGACCCAGTACTTC.

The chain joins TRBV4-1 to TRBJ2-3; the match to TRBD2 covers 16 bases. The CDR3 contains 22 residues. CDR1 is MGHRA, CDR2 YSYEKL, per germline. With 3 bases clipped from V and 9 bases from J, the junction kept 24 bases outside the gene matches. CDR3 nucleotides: TGCGCCAGCAGCCATGGATCACTGGGACTAGCGGGGGGGCCCTCCTGGGTACGCACGCAGTATTTT. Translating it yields CASSHGSLGLAGGPSWVRTQYF.

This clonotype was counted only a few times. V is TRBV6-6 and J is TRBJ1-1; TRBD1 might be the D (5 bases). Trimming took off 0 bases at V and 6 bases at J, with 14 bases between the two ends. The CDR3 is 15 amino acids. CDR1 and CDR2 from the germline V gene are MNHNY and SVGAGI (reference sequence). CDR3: CASSYSGAVWSEAFF. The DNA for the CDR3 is TGTGCCAGCAGTTACTCAGGGGCCGTATGGTCTGAAGCTTTCTTT.

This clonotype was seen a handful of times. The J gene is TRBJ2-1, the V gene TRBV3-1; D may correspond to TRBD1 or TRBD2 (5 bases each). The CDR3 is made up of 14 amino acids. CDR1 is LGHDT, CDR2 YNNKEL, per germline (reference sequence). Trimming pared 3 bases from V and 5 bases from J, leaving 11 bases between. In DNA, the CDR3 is TGTGCCAGCAGCCACCGGGACCTCCACAATGAGCAGTTCTTC. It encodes CASSHRDLHNEQFF.

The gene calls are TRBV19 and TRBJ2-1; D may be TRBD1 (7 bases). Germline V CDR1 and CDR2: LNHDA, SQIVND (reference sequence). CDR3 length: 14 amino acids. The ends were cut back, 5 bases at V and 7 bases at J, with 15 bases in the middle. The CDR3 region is CASSVAGGRNEQFF. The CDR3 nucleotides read TGTGCCAGTAGTGTGGCAGGGGGGCGGAATGAGCAGTTCTTC.

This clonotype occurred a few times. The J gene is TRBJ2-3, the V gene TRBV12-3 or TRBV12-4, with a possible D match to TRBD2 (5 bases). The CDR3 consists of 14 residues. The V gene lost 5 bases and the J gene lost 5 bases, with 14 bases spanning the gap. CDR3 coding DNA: TGTGCCAGCAGTCCCCGGGGAGTGGGAGATACGCAGTATTTT. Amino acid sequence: CASSPRGVGDTQYF.

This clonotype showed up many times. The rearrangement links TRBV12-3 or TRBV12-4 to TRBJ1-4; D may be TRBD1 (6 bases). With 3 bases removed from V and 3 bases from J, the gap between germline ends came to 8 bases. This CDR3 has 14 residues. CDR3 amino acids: CASSFKGANEKLFF. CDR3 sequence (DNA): TGTGCCAGCAGTTTCAAGGGGGCTAATGAAAAACTGTTTTTT.

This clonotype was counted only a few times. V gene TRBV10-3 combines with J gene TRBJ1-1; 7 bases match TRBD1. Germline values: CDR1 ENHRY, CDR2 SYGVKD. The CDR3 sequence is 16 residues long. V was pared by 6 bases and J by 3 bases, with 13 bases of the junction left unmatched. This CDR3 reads CAISARTGTVDTEAFF. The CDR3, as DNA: TGTGCCATCAGCGCAAGAACGGGGACAGTCGACACTGAAGCTTTCTTT.

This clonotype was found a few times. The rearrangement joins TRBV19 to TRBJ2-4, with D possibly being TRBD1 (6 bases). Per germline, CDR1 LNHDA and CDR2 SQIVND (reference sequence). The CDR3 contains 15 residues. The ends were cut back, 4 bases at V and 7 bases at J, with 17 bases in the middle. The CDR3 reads CASSTPTGERNIQYF. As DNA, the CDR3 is TGTGCCAGTAGTACCCCGACAGGAGAGAGGAACATTCAGTACTTC.

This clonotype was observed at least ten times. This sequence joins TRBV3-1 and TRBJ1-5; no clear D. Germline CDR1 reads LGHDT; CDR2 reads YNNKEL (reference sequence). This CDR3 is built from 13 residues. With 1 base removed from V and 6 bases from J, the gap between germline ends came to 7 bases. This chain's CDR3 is CASSQVDGQPQHF. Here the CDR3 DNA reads TGTGCCAGCAGCCAAGTAGACGGTCAGCCCCAGCATTTT. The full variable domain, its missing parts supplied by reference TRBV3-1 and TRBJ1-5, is DTAVSQTPKYLVTQMGNDKSIKCEQNLGHDTMYWYKQDSKKFLKIMFSYNNKELIINETVPNRFSPKSPDKAHLNLHINSLELGDSAVYFCASSQVDGQPQHFGDGTRLSIL.

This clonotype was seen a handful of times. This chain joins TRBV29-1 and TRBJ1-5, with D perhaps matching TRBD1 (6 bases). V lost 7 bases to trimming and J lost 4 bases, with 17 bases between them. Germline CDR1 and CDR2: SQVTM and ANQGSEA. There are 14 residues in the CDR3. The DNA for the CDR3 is TGCAGCGGACAACAGGGTATTTGGAATCAGCCCCAGCATTTT. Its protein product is CSGQQGIWNQPQHF.

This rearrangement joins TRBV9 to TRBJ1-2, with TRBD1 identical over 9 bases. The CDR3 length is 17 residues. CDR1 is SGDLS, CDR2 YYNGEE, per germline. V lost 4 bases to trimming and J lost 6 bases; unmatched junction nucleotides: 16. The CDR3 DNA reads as TGTGCCAGCAGCAGGAACACGAACAGGGGGCGTTATGATGGCTACACCTTC. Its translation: CASSRNTNRGRYDGYTF.